Listed below are T cell receptor beta chains from one sample, sequenced in a study of blood T cell repertoires in COVID-19. TCRdb keeps only in-frame clones here, not all; method: immunoSEQ multiplex PCR. The repertoire consists of under 450,000 clones, with around 87% occurring once and the leading ten covering 1.3%. Sequenced: PBMCs or T cells enriched from blood (not recorded which). These receptors all come from a man under 40 who had recovered from COVID-19. Both conserved end residues are part of each CDR3. The D gene is left open where the match is weak. Clone size is given for some rows only: seen once, a few or many times, or a class if the clone is expanded.

J gene: TRBJ1-1
clone size: once
D gene: NA
V gene: TRBV20-1
CDR3 protein: CSAGVRGAAFF
CDR3 DNA: TGCAGTGCTGGGGTTCGGGGGGCGGCTTTCTTT

J gene: TRBJ1-5
clone size: NA
D gene: NA
V gene: TRBV2
CDR3 protein: CASSEGGGRSNQPQHF
CDR3 DNA: TGTGCCAGCAGTGAAGGTGGGGGCCGTAGCAATCAGCCCCAGCATTTT

J gene: TRBJ1-5
clone size: NA
D gene: TRBD1
V gene: TRBV3-1/TRBV3-2
CDR3 protein: CASSPSTGGNNQPQHF
CDR3 DNA: TGTGCCAGCAGCCCTTCGACAGGGGGGAACAATCAGCCCCAGCATTTT

J gene: TRBJ2-3
clone size: NA
D gene: NA
V gene: TRBV16
CDR3 protein: CASSRQTAPGLGTQYF
CDR3 DNA: TGTGCCAGCAGCCGCCAAACGGCACCCGGTCTAGGTACGCAGTATTTT

J gene: TRBJ2-1
clone size: NA
D gene: TRBD2
V gene: TRBV2
CDR3 protein: CASSTSKRGSSYNEQFF
CDR3 DNA: TGTGCCAGCAGTACCAGCAAGCGGGGGAGCTCCTACAATGAGCAGTTCTTC

J gene: TRBJ1-4
clone size: NA
D gene: NA
V gene: TRBV19
CDR3 protein: CASSIGGAGLREKLFF
CDR3 DNA: TGTGCCAGTAGTATAGGTGGTGCAGGGCTCAGGGAAAAACTGTTTTTT

J gene: TRBJ2-5
clone size: NA
D gene: TRBD1
V gene: TRBV6-2/TRBV6-3
CDR3 protein: CASSPRQGFGTQYF
CDR3 DNA: TGTGCCAGCAGCCCCAGACAGGGGTTTGGGACCCAGTACTTC

J gene: TRBJ2-2
clone size: NA
D gene: NA
V gene: TRBV3-1/TRBV3-2
CDR3 protein: CASSQDLTGPNTGELFF
CDR3 DNA: TGTGCCAGCAGCCAAGATCTAACAGGACCGAACACCGGGGAGCTGTTTTTT

J gene: TRBJ1-6
clone size: NA
D gene: TRBD1
V gene: TRBV25-1
CDR3 protein: CASSQTERQGSYNSPLHF
CDR3 DNA: TGTGCCAGCAGCCAGACTGAACGACAGGGCTCCTATAATTCACCCCTCCACTTT

J gene: TRBJ1-1
clone size: NA
D gene: NA
V gene: TRBV29-1
CDR3 protein: CTHAEKNTEAFF
CDR3 DNA: TGCACTCACGCGGAGAAGAACACTGAAGCTTTCTTT

J gene: TRBJ2-1
clone size: NA
D gene: TRBD2
V gene: TRBV6-5
CDR3 protein: CASSYSAGGPYNEQFF
CDR3 DNA: TGTGCCAGCAGTTACTCCGCGGGGGGGCCCTACAATGAGCAGTTCTTC

J gene: TRBJ2-3
clone size: NA
D gene: TRBD2
V gene: TRBV4-3
CDR3 protein: CASSQEGAGTNTDTQYF
CDR3 DNA: TGCGCCAGCAGCCAAGAGGGCGCCGGGACTAACACAGATACGCAGTATTTT

J gene: TRBJ1-2
clone size: NA
D gene: TRBD1
V gene: TRBV3-1/TRBV3-2
CDR3 protein: CASSLTGYGYTF
CDR3 DNA: TGTGCCAGCAGCCTGACAGGGTATGGCTACACCTTC

J gene: TRBJ2-7
clone size: NA
D gene: NA
V gene: TRBV7-9
CDR3 protein: CASSHVQEHRFAFSYEQYF
CDR3 DNA: TGTGCCAGCAGCCACGTTCAGGAACACCGCTTCGCTTTTTCCTACGAGCAGTACTTC

J gene: TRBJ2-2
clone size: NA
D gene: TRBD1
V gene: TRBV5-6
CDR3 protein: CASSLGQGSTGELFF
CDR3 DNA: TGTGCCAGCAGCCTCGGACAGGGTTCGACCGGGGAGCTGTTTTTT

J gene: TRBJ2-5
clone size: NA
D gene: NA
V gene: TRBV5-1
CDR3 protein: CASSLYSGEETQYF
CDR3 DNA: TGCGCCAGCAGCTTGTATTCAGGGGAAGAGACCCAGTACTTC

J gene: TRBJ1-1
clone size: NA
D gene: NA
V gene: TRBV3-1/TRBV3-2
CDR3 protein: CASSTNRMTEAFF
CDR3 DNA: TGTGCCAGCAGTACCAACAGGATGACTGAAGCTTTCTTT

J gene: TRBJ1-5
clone size: NA
D gene: TRBD1
V gene: TRBV4-1
CDR3 protein: CASSQGQGPLGNQPQHF
CDR3 DNA: TGCGCCAGCAGCCAAGGACAGGGTCCACTTGGGAATCAGCCCCAGCATTTT

J gene: TRBJ2-3
clone size: few
D gene: TRBD2
V gene: TRBV6-4
CDR3 protein: CASSDSPGGQDTQYF
CDR3 DNA: TGTGCCAGCAGTGACTCTCCGGGGGGGCAAGATACGCAGTATTTT

J gene: TRBJ2-3
clone size: NA
D gene: TRBD2
V gene: TRBV10-1
CDR3 protein: CASSSRLAGTTDTQYF
CDR3 DNA: TGCGCCAGCAGTTCCCGACTAGCGGGGACCACAGATACGCAGTATTTT